Only a few counts were recorded for the clone carrying this TCR beta chain. This table comes from immunoSEQ multiplex PCR, and its TCRdb copy is limited to in-frame clones, with some not included. In the table there are around 200,000 clones, approximately 87% of which are singletons. The data are from a study of blood T cell repertoires in COVID-19. About the study: The recovered donors of Cohort 3 showed two negative PCRs, clearance, or symptom resolution. PBMCs, B-cell-depleted T cells, or T cells provided the cDNA or gDNA that made up the material.

Those who participated ranged in age from about 18 to 89 years and resided in approximately 26 US areas. Clinical history reported by participants formed the basis on which cohorts were assigned. Trimming removed 1 base from V and 3 bases from J, with 10 bases in between. The length of the CDR3 is 14 residues. In germline, CDR1 is MGHRA, CDR2 YSYEKL. The TCR originated in a woman aged 50 to 60 in a cohort exposed to, infected with or recovered from COVID-19 (not recorded which). The rearrangement joins TRBV4-1 to TRBJ2-7; a possible D gene is TRBD1 (6 bases). Sequencing was performed on PBMCs or T cells enriched from blood (not recorded which). CDR3 DNA sequence: TGCGCCAGCAGCCAAGGGCCGGGACACTACGAGCAGTACTTC. Its protein is CASSQGPGHYEQYF.